This TCR beta chain emerged from a study of control samples from healthy donors and cancer patients. In germline, CDR1 is SGDLS, CDR2 YYNGEE. This CDR3 contains 15 residues. V lost 3 bases and J 11 bases, leaving 20 bases between the germline ends. This table comes from immunoSEQ multiplex PCR, and its TCRdb copy is limited to in-frame clones, with some not included. The table lists a few hundred thousand clones, 90% of them singletons. The chain couples TRBV9 to TRBJ1-4; perhaps TRBD1 as D (6 bases). Sequencing input: PBMCs. This TCR came from a man aged 40-49 years with head and neck cancer. CDR3 loop: CASSASTGGDLKLFF. CDR3 coding DNA: TGTGCCAGCAGCGCCTCGACAGGTGGGGATTTGAAACTGTTTTTT.